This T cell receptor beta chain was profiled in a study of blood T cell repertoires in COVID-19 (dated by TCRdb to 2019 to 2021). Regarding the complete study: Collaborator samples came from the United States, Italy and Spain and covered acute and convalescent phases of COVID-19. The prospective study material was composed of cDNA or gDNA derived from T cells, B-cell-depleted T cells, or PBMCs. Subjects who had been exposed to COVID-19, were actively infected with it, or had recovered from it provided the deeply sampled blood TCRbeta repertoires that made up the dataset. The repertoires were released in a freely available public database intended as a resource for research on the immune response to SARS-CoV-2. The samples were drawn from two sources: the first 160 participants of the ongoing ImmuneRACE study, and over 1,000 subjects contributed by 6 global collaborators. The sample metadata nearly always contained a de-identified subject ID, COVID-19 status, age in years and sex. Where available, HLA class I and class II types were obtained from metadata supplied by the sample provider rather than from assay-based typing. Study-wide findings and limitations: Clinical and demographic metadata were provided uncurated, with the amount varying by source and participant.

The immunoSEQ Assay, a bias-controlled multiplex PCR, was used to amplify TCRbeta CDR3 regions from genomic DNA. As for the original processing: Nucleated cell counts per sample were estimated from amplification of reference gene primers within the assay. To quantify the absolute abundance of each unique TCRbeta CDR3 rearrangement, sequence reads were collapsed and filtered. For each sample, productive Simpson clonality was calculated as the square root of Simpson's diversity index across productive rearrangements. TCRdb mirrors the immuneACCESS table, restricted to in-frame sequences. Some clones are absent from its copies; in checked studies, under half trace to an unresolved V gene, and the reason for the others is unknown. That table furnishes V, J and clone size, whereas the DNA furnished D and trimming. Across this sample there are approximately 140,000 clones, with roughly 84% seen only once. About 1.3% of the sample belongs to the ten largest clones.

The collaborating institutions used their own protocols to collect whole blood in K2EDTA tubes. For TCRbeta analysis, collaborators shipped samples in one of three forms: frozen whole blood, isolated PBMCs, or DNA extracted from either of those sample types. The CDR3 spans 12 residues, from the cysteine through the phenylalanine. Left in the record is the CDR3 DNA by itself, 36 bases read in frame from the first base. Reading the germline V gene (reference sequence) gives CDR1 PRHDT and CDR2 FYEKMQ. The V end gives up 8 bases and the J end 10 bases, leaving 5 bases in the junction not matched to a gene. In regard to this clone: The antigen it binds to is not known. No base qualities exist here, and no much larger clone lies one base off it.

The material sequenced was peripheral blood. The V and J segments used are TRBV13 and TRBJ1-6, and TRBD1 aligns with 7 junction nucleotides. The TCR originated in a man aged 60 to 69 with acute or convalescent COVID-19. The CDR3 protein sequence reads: CASAEQGSPLHF. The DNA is TGTGCCAGCGCGGAACAGGGGTCACCCCTCCACTTT.